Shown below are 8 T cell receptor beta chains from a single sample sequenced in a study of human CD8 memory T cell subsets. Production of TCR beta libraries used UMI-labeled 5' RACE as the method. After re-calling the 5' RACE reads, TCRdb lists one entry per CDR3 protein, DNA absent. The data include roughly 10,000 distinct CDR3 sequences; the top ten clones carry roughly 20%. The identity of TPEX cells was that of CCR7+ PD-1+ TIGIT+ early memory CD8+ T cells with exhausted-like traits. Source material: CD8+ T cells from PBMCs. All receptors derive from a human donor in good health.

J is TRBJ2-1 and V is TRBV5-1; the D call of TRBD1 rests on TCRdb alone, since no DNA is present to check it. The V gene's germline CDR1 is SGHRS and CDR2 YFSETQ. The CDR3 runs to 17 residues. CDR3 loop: CASSQIAQGKIGDEQFF.

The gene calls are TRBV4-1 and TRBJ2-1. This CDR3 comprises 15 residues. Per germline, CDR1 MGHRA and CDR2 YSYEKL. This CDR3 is CASSQEAGPNNEQFF.

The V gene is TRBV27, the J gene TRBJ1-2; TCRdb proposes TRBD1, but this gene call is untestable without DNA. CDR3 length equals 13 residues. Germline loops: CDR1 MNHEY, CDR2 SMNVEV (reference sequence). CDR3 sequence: CASSKQGAHGYTF.

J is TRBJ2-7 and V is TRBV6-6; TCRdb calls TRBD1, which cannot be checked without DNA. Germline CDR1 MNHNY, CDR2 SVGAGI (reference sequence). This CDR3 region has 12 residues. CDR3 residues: CASSDITYEQYF.

The CDR3 reads CASSVGSGTQYF. This sequence joins TRBV9 and TRBJ2-5. The CDR3 extends over 12 amino acids. The germline gives CDR1 SGDLS, CDR2 YYNGEE.

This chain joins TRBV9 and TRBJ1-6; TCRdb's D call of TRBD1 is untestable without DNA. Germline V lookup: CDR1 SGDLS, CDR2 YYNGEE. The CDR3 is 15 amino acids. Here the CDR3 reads CASSQTGGANSPLHF. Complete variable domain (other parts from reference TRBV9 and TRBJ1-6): DSGVTQTPKHLITATGQRVTLRCSPRSGDLSVYWYQQSLDQGLQFLIQYYNGEERAKGNILERFSAQQFPDLHSELNLSSLELGDSALYFCASSQTGGANSPLHFGNGTRLTVT.

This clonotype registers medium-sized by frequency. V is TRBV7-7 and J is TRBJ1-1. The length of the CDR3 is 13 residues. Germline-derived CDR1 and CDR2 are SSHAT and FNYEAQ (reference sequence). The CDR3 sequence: CASSFSLNTEAFF.

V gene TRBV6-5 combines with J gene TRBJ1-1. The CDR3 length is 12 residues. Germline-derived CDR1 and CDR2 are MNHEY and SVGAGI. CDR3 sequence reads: CASSYSNTEAFF.